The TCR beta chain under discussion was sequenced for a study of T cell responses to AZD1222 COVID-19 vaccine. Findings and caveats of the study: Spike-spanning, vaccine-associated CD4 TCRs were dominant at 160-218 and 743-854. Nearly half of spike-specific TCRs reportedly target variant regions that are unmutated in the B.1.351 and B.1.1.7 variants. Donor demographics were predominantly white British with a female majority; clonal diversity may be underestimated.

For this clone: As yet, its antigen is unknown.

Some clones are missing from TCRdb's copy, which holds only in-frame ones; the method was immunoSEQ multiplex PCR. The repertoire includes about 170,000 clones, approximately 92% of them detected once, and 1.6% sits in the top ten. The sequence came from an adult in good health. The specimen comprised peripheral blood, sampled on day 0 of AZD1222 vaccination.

CDR3 amino acids: CASSRLTGNSPLHF. The CDR3, as DNA: TGTGCCAGTAGTCGTCTGACAGGGAATTCACCCCTCCACTTT. The chain carries TRBV19 and TRBJ1-6; 7 positions agree with TRBD1. The CDR3 sequence is 14 residues long. Germline CDR1 and CDR2: LNHDA and SQIVND (reference sequence). The trim removed 5 bases at V and 7 bases at J, leaving 5 bases unmatched. The full variable domain, with the rest looked up from reference TRBV19 and TRBJ1-6, is DGGITQSPKYLFRKEGQNVTLSCEQNLNHDAMYWYRQDPGQGLRLIYYSQIVNDFQKGDIAEGYSVSREKKESFPLTVTSAQKNPTAFYLCASSRLTGNSPLHFGNGTRLTVT.